The clone carrying this T cell receptor (beta chain) has only a few counts. Its antigen is unidentified. TCRdb reanalysed the 5' RACE reads using MiXCR and keeps one entry per CDR3 protein. The sample lists roughly 240,000 distinct CDR3 sequences, less than 20% occurring once. The data were obtained in a study of T-cell memory formation after mild COVID-19. Study results and caveats: Pre-infection memory harbored some responding clones, suggesting cross-reactive memory joined.

Trimming stripped 8 bases from V and 0 bases from J, with 11 bases between. This CDR3 region has 14 residues. The specimen was PBMCs or a T cell subset sorted from them (not recorded which). This clonotype was obtained from an adult woman who had mild COVID-19 (a few samples of this study predate the infection). Cell type and time point are not known. The J gene is TRBJ2-1, the V gene TRBV12-3 or TRBV12-4; D possibly corresponds to TRBD2 (5 bases). The CDR3 region is CASGGLSSYNEQFF. The CDR3 DNA is TGTGCCAGCGGAGGACTTTCCTCCTACAATGAGCAGTTCTTC.